The present T cell receptor (beta chain) was sequenced within a study of beta chain features in type 1 diabetes. General observations from the study: In cDNA sequencing, cells with high TCR expression could be over-represented.

Sequencing targeted expressed TCRB transcripts, as all isolated RNA had been reverse transcribed. The assay was immunoSEQ multiplex PCR, and TCRdb's table has in-frame clones only and misses some. Here the sample spans over 300,000 clones, approximately 8.2% being singletons. This clone turned up a few times. Its antigen is currently unknown. CDR3 length equals 15 residues. From germline, CDR1 is SEHNR and CDR2 FQNEAQ (reference sequence). Unmatched junction bases numbered 8, after V lost 3 bases and J lost 8 bases. The single heparinised draw taken from each donor contained around 100 mL of blood on average. Populations obtained by sorting all exceeded 98% purity.

The gene calls are TRBV7-9 and TRBJ1-4; 8 positions match TRBD1. What was sequenced was central memory CD4+ T cells from blood. The sequence came from a woman aged 18-30 years in good health. The CDR3 coding sequence is TGTGCCAGCAGCTTTTACGTGACAGGGGTCGAAAAACTGTTTTTT. It encodes CASSFYVTGVEKLFF.